What follows are 21 T cell receptor beta chains derived from one specimen sequenced in a study of CD8 T cells in Susac syndrome. Random-hexamer reverse transcription was applied to about 0.5 to 1 ug RNA. In TCRdb, the immunoSEQ multiplex PCR reads were re-called with MiXCR into one record per CDR3 protein. The table shows about 140,000 distinct CDR3 sequences, with roughly 94% occurring only once. The sequencing input was CD8+ T cells from PBMCs. The receptors come from a human donor with Susac syndrome.

The genes are TRBV19 and TRBJ1-5, with TRBD1 matching over 9 bases. This CDR3 is 15 amino acids long. The germline gives CDR1 LNHDA, CDR2 SQIVND (reference sequence). With 6 bases clipped from V and 4 bases from J, the junction kept 7 bases outside the gene matches. In DNA, the CDR3 is TGTGCCAGTAGCACCGGGACAGGGATAAATCAGCCCCAGCATTTT. It translates to CASSTGTGINQPQHF.

The chain joins TRBV5-4 to TRBJ2-1; D call uncertain. Germline V gene data show CDR1 as SGHNT and CDR2 as YYREEE (reference sequence). The V and J ends lost 0 bases and 7 bases respectively, with 5 bases between them. This CDR3 region has 12 residues. The CDR3 spells CASSLASNEQFF. CDR3 sequence (DNA): TGTGCCAGCAGCTTGGCCAGTAATGAGCAGTTCTTC.

The chain is built from TRBV30 and TRBJ1-1, with no clear D. CDR3 length: 12 residues. V gave up 1 base and J gave up 1 base, with 4 bases separating them. Germline CDR1 and CDR2: GTSNPN and SVGIG (reference sequence). CDR3 residues: CAWSEGNTEAFF. Written as DNA, the CDR3 is TGTGCCTGGAGTGAGGGGAACACTGAAGCTTTCTTT.

The chain links TRBV27 to TRBJ1-1; the D gene is possibly TRBD1 (5 bases). Germline V lookup: CDR1 MNHEY, CDR2 SMNVEV (reference sequence). Trimming took off 6 bases at V and 0 bases at J, with 8 bases between the two ends. CDR3 length: 13 amino acids. The CDR3 reads CASRARVNTEAFF. CDR3 nucleotide sequence: TGTGCCAGCAGAGCCAGGGTGAACACTGAAGCTTTCTTT.

The chain recombines TRBV12-3 or TRBV12-4 with TRBJ2-7; 11 bases are a match to TRBD1. The V and J ends lost 4 bases and 3 bases, in that order; junction bases with no gene match: 5. This CDR3 is built from 15 residues. The CDR3 region has the DNA TGTGCCAGCAGTTCACCCGGGACAGGGGGCTACGAGCAGTACTTC. Protein sequence: CASSSPGTGGYEQYF.

CDR3 nucleotide sequence: TGTGCCAGTAGTATGGAGGGAAATAGCAATCAGCCCCAGCATTTT. Protein product: CASSMEGNSNQPQHF. The J gene is TRBJ1-5, the V gene TRBV19; D remains unclear. Germline-derived CDR1 and CDR2 are LNHDA and SQIVND (reference sequence). The CDR3 sequence is 15 residues long. V was clipped by 3 bases and J by 0 bases, with 9 bases between them.

This chain uses TRBV6-4 with TRBJ2-1, with TRBD1 as a possible D gene (6 bases). With 2 bases removed from V and 0 bases from J, the gap between germline ends came to 20 bases. Germline V gives CDR1 MRHNA, CDR2 SNTAGT. The CDR3 contains 19 residues. The CDR3: CASSDEGVTFQSSYNEQFF. The CDR3 DNA reads as TGTGCCAGCAGTGACGAGGGGGTAACCTTTCAGAGCTCCTACAATGAGCAGTTCTTC.

In DNA form, the CDR3 reads TGTGCCAGCAGCTTAGGCAGTATACAGGGAGGTTATGGCTACACCTTC. Translating it yields CASSLGSIQGGYGYTF. The chain combines TRBV7-8 with TRBJ1-2; a possible D gene is TRBD1 (6 bases). The V end lost 1 base, the J end lost 5 bases, and 17 bases lay between the germline ends. The CDR3 is made up of 16 amino acids. Per germline, CDR1 SGHVS and CDR2 FQNEAQ.

The CDR3 region is CATLAGSADTQYF. The CDR3 bases are TGTGCCACCTTAGCGGGATCGGCAGATACGCAGTATTTT. The chain is built from TRBV28 and TRBJ2-3; 8 bases map to TRBD2. This CDR3 has 13 residues. Germline V gene data show CDR1 as MDHEN and CDR2 as SYDVKM. J was trimmed by 4 bases and V by 10 bases; bases with no gene match: 7.

The genes are TRBV7-6 and TRBJ2-7, with unresolved D. The germline gives CDR1 SGHVS, CDR2 FNYEAQ. The CDR3 is 13 residues long. Trimming took off 6 bases at V and 0 bases at J, with 9 bases between the two ends. In DNA form, the CDR3 reads TGTGCCAGCAGGGGTACAGACTCCTACGAGCAGTACTTC. It codes for CASRGTDSYEQYF.

V usage is TRBV6-1 and J usage is TRBJ1-5, with D unclear. The V and J ends lost 0 bases and 4 bases respectively, with 7 bases between them. The CDR3 totals 14 residues. CDR1 MNHNS and CDR2 SASEGT come from the germline V gene. CDR3 amino acids: CASSEAGSNQPQHF. The CDR3 bases are TGTGCCAGCAGTGAAGCCGGGAGTAATCAGCCCCAGCATTTT.

The V call is TRBV27, the J call TRBJ2-5, with 8 nucleotides matching TRBD1. With V trimmed by 6 bases and J by 4 bases, 4 bases remained unmatched. The CDR3 length is 13 residues. Germline CDR1 reads MNHEY; CDR2 reads SMNVEV (reference sequence). CDR3 region: CASRQGALETQYF. The CDR3 bases are TGTGCCAGCAGGCAGGGGGCATTAGAGACCCAGTACTTC.

The J gene is TRBJ1-1, the V gene TRBV21-1; the table's D call, TRBD1, was not checked against the DNA. TRBV21-1 is noted as a pseudogene. This CDR3 region has 14 residues. The CDR3 here is CASSNDWGDTEAFF. In nucleotides, the CDR3 is TGTGCCAGCAGCAACGACTGGGGCGACACTGAAGCTTTCTTT.

This clonotype has only one observation. The chain is built from TRBV27 and TRBJ1-2; D perhaps matches TRBD1 (6 bases). Germline loops: CDR1 MNHEY, CDR2 SMNVEV (reference sequence). Between the trimmed V and J ends, which lost 8 bases and 4 bases, there was a span of 14 bases. The CDR3 is 13 residues long. CDR3 sequence reads: CASGGHLFYGYTF. The CDR3 bases are TGTGCCAGCGGGGGACACTTATTCTATGGCTACACCTTC.

This clonotype has just a few counts. The chain links TRBV7-6 to TRBJ2-7; TRBD2 matches at 9 bases. Trimming cost V 5 bases and J 1 base; bases outside gene matches: 3. CDR1 and CDR2 from the germline V gene are SGHVS and FNYEAQ. The CDR3 has 14 residues. CDR3 bases: TGTGCCAGCAGCGTTAGCGGGAGTTCCTACGAGCAGTACTTC. This gives the protein CASSVSGSSYEQYF.

V is TRBV9 and J is TRBJ2-6; 9 nucleotides align to TRBD1. CDR3 size: 18 residues. From germline, CDR1 is SGDLS and CDR2 YYNGEE. Trimming at V came to 0 bases and at J to 0 bases, leaving 4 bases not matched to a gene. CDR3: CASSVGDRAISGANVLTF. In DNA, the CDR3 is TGTGCCAGCAGCGTAGGGGACAGGGCCATCTCTGGGGCCAACGTCCTGACTTTC.

This chain uses TRBV10-2 with TRBJ2-7; D perhaps matches TRBD1 (6 bases). The CDR3 contains 13 residues. CDR1 is WSHSY and CDR2 is SAAADI in the germline V gene. Trimming removed 7 bases at V and 0 bases at J, with 10 bases between. CDR3 residues: CASMDSFSYEQYF. CDR3 in DNA: TGCGCCAGCATGGACAGCTTCTCCTACGAGCAGTACTTC.

The chain has TRBV2 and TRBJ2-3; D is tentatively TRBD1 or TRBD2 (5 bases each). Germline assignment: CDR1 SNHLY and CDR2 FYNNEI. V gave up 6 bases and J gave up 2 bases, with 12 bases separating them. The length of the CDR3 is 14 residues. The CDR3 region is CASSGRDHTDTQYF. CDR3 nucleotides: TGTGCCAGCAGCGGCAGGGACCACACAGATACGCAGTATTTT.

The rearrangement links TRBV3-1 to TRBJ1-4; D remains unclear. Trimming stripped 0 bases from V and 8 bases from J, with 7 bases between. The CDR3 length is 13 residues. Germline-derived CDR1 and CDR2 are LGHDT and YNNKEL (reference sequence). The CDR3 protein is CASSQEWPEKLFF. In DNA, the CDR3 is TGTGCCAGCAGCCAAGAATGGCCCGAAAAACTGTTTTTT.

This chain joins TRBV2 and TRBJ2-7; 9 positions agree with TRBD1. The germline gives CDR1 SNHLY, CDR2 FYNNEI. V dropped 3 bases and J dropped 3; count of bases not matched to a gene: 3. The CDR3 contains 14 residues. CDR3 nucleotides: TGTGCCAGCAGTGATTTGGACAGGGGCTACGAGCAGTACTTC. Its protein product is CASSDLDRGYEQYF.

The J gene is TRBJ1-2, the V gene TRBV24-1, with TRBD1 as a possible D gene (6 bases). Trimming left V 3 bases short and J 2 bases short, with 12 bases between. The CDR3 consists of 15 residues. Germline CDR1 KGHDR, CDR2 SFDVKD. CDR3 sequence (DNA): TGTGCCACCAGTGATCCCGCACAGGGAAACTATGGCTACACCTTC. Protein sequence: CATSDPAQGNYGYTF.